The 10 T cell receptor beta chains reported below all come from one sample, sequenced in a study of blood T cell repertoires in COVID-19. TCRdb's copy holds only in-frame clones and misses some; the assay was immunoSEQ multiplex PCR. Of about 52,000 clones listed, 65% to 90% are singletons. The sample taken for sequencing was peripheral blood. The receptors stem from a human donor in a cohort sampled during active COVID-19.

This rearrangement joins TRBV7-9 to TRBJ2-7; tentative D call: TRBD2 (6 bases). There are 13 residues in the CDR3. Trimming took 6 bases from V and 3 from J, leaving 12 bases between them. Germline assignment: CDR1 SEHNR and CDR2 FQNEAQ (reference sequence). CDR3 loop: CASRLRGSYEQYF. The CDR3 bases are TGTGCCAGCAGATTGCGGGGCAGCTACGAGCAGTACTTC.

The chain links TRBV19 to TRBJ1-1, with D possibly matching TRBD1 (5 bases). The CDR3 length is 12 residues. Between the trimmed V and J ends, which lost 3 bases and 7 bases, there was a span of 9 bases. Germline V lookup: CDR1 LNHDA, CDR2 SQIVND (reference sequence). CDR3 region: CASSIGALEAFF. Here the CDR3 DNA reads TGTGCCAGTAGTATTGGGGCACTTGAAGCTTTCTTT.

Worth noting for this clone: Other DNA variants within this sample encode the same CDR3. The V gene is TRBV9, the J gene TRBJ2-3, with TRBD1 identical over 11 bases. Germline V CDR1 and CDR2: SGDLS, YYNGEE. Germline trimming cut 0 bases from V and 4 bases from J; bases unmatched to any gene: 4. The CDR3 is 16 amino acids. The CDR3 here is CASSVGPGQGADTQYF. CDR3 DNA: TGTGCCAGCAGCGTAGGGCCGGGACAGGGGGCAGATACGCAGTATTTT.

The chain joins TRBV20-1 to TRBJ2-1; unclear D gene. The CDR3 totals 11 residues. Germline-derived CDR1 and CDR2 are DFQATT and SNEGSKA (reference sequence). With 4 bases removed from V and 7 bases from J, the gap between germline ends came to 8 bases. The CDR3: CSAIIGNEQFF. CDR3 DNA sequence: TGCAGTGCTATAATCGGGAATGAGCAGTTCTTC.

The chain is built from TRBV7-9 and TRBJ1-2; TRBD1 aligns across 7 bases. The J segment lost 9 bases and the V segment lost 4 bases, leaving 5 bases of the junction unmatched. CDR1 and CDR2 from the germline V gene are SEHNR and FQNEAQ (reference sequence). The length of the CDR3 is 12 residues. The CDR3 nucleotides are TGTGCCAGCAGCTCCGGACAGGCGAGCTACACCTTC. Its protein is CASSSGQASYTF.

The CDR3 region has the DNA TGCAGTGCTAGTTTAGCAGATACGCAGTATTTT. Residues: CSASLADTQYF. V and J are TRBV20-1 and TRBJ2-3; D ambiguous. Germline values: CDR1 DFQATT, CDR2 SNEGSKA (reference sequence). The CDR3 consists of 11 residues. V was trimmed by 3 bases and J by 4 bases, leaving 5 bases between them.

The gene calls are TRBV5-1 and TRBJ2-2; no firm D call. Germline loops: CDR1 SGHRS, CDR2 YFSETQ. This CDR3 contains 13 residues. The V and J ends lost 4 bases and 1 base respectively, with 5 bases between them. The DNA for the CDR3 is TGCGCCAGCAGCCTCAGGAACACCGGGGAGCTGTTTTTT. Translating gives CASSLRNTGELFF.

This clone was counted between two and nine times. The rearrangement uses TRBV2 and TRBJ1-2, with 7 nucleotides matching TRBD1. The CDR3 has 14 amino acids. CDR1 and CDR2 from the germline V gene are SNHLY and FYNNEI. Unmatched junction bases numbered 8, after V lost 6 bases and J lost 4 bases. This CDR3 reads CASSLTGAAYGYTF. The CDR3 DNA reads TGTGCCAGCAGCCTCACAGGGGCGGCCTATGGCTACACCTTC.

This clone has just one count. The V gene is TRBV5-4, the J gene TRBJ2-3; 15 bases are a match to TRBD2. This CDR3 has 14 amino acids. Germline CDR1 SGHNT, CDR2 YYREEE (reference sequence). The junction had 4 bases not matched to a gene; V was cut back by 8 bases and J by 6 bases. Written as DNA, the CDR3 is TGTGCCAGTGGACTAGCGGGAGGGCCCGATACGCAGTATTTT. Protein: CASGLAGGPDTQYF.

This clone has only a few counts. The J gene is TRBJ1-2, the V gene TRBV5-5; D unresolved. Looked up from germline, CDR1 is SGHKS and CDR2 is YYEKEE (reference sequence). This CDR3 is 14 amino acids long. Trimming cost V 0 bases and J 4 bases, with 10 bases left between them. The CDR3 bases are TGTGCCAGCAGCTTGGGCCCCAGTGCCTATGGCTACACCTTC. This gives the protein CASSLGPSAYGYTF. The whole variable domain, remainder taken from reference TRBV5-5 and TRBJ1-2, is DAGVTQSPTHLIKTRGQQVTLRCSPISGHKSVSWYQQVLGQGPQFIFQYYEKEERGRGNFPDRFSARQFPNYSSELNVNALLLGDSALYLCASSLGPSAYGYTFGSGTRLTVV.